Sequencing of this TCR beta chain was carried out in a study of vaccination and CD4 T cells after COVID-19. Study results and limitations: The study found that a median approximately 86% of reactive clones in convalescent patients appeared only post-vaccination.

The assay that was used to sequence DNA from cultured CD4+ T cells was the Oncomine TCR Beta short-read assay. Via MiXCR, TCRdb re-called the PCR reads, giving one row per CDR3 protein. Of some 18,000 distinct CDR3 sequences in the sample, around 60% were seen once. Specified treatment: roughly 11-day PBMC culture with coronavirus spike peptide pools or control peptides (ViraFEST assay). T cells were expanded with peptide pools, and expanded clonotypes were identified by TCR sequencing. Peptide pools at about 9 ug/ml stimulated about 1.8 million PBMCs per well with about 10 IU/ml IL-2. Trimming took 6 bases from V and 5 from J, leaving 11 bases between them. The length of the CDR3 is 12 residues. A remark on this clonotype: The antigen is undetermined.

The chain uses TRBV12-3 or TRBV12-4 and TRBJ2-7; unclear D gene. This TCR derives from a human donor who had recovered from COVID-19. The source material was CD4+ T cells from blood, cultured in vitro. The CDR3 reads CASRARFDEQYF. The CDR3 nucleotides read TGTGCCAGCAGGGCCAGGTTTGACGAGCAGTACTTC.